The 4 T cell receptor beta chains listed next were all sequenced from one sample in a study of neurological immune-mediated disorders. Time point noted: longitudinal time-point 1 (baseline). TCRdb redid the calling of the 5' RACE reads with MiXCR, one entry per CDR3 protein. The data show approximately 49,000 distinct CDR3 sequences, with over 8% seen just once and about 1.6% held by the top ten. Material for sequencing was PBMCs. The receptors originated from a woman aged 40 to 49 in good health.

In this sample, this clonotype turned up many times. V and J are TRBV12-3 or TRBV12-4 and TRBJ1-4; D is ambiguous. There are 14 residues in the CDR3. The germline V and J ends were trimmed by 5 bases and 5 bases, with 12 bases remaining between them. The CDR3 region has the DNA TGTGCCAGCAGTCAACAGAGCCGAAATGAAAAACTGTTTTTT. Residues: CASSQQSRNEKLFF.

This clonotype was observed at least ten times. The J gene is TRBJ1-4, the V gene TRBV6-5; D remains ambiguous. Trimming took off 7 bases at V and 7 bases at J, with 10 bases between the two ends. The CDR3 has 12 residues. Germline CDR1 is MNHEY and CDR2 is SVGAGI. The CDR3 loop is CASKDTAEKLFF. The CDR3 bases are TGTGCCAGCAAAGACACTGCTGAAAAACTGTTTTTT.

This clonotype has ten or more counts. The rearrangement joins TRBV2 to TRBJ1-2; D is possibly TRBD1 (5 bases). This CDR3 region has 15 residues. The ends were cut back, 0 bases at V and 0 bases at J, with 8 bases in the middle. CDR1 and CDR2 from the germline V gene are SNHLY and FYNNEI. This chain's CDR3 is CASSEARGSNYGYTF. The CDR3 DNA sequence: TGTGCCAGCAGTGAAGCCCGGGGCTCTAACTATGGCTACACCTTC.

This clonotype was observed many times. The chain uses TRBV10-3 and TRBJ2-7, with D perhaps matching TRBD1 (6 bases). Germline-derived CDR1 and CDR2 are ENHRY and SYGVKD. Trimming left V 2 bases short and J 2 bases short, with 10 bases between. This CDR3 region has 14 residues. The CDR3 coding sequence is TGTGCCATCAGTGAGATGGGGGCCCCCTACGAGCAGTACTTC. This gives the protein CAISEMGAPYEQYF.